Given below is one T cell receptor beta chain in context. This sample was taken from a study of OX40 agonist ivuxolimab in advanced cancers. Background on the study: Patients enrolled in dose escalation were diagnosed with hepatocellular carcinoma, melanoma, renal cell or head and neck cancer.

Blood sampling took place at baseline, cycle 4 day 1, and cycle 7 day 1. CDR1 is LGHNA, CDR2 YNFKEQ, per germline. J was trimmed by 6 bases and V by 2 bases; bases with no gene match: 14. This CDR3 comprises 17 residues. The repertoire was sequenced with immunoSEQ multiplex PCR; TCRdb's copy has only in-frame clones and lacks some. The sample consists of tens of thousands of clones, about 87% of them appearing once. The sequencing here drew on CD4+ or CD8+ T cells sorted from blood, taken in a trial of the OX40 agonist ivuxolimab. The sequence was obtained from an adult with an advanced solid tumor such as melanoma, head and neck, liver or kidney cancer. This chain connects TRBV4-2 to TRBJ2-7; TRBD1 aligns across 9 bases. CDR3 nucleotides: TGTGCCAGCAGCCAAAGGACACAGGGGGCGAACGGCGGCGAGCAGTACTTC. Encoded protein: CASSQRTQGANGGEQYF.